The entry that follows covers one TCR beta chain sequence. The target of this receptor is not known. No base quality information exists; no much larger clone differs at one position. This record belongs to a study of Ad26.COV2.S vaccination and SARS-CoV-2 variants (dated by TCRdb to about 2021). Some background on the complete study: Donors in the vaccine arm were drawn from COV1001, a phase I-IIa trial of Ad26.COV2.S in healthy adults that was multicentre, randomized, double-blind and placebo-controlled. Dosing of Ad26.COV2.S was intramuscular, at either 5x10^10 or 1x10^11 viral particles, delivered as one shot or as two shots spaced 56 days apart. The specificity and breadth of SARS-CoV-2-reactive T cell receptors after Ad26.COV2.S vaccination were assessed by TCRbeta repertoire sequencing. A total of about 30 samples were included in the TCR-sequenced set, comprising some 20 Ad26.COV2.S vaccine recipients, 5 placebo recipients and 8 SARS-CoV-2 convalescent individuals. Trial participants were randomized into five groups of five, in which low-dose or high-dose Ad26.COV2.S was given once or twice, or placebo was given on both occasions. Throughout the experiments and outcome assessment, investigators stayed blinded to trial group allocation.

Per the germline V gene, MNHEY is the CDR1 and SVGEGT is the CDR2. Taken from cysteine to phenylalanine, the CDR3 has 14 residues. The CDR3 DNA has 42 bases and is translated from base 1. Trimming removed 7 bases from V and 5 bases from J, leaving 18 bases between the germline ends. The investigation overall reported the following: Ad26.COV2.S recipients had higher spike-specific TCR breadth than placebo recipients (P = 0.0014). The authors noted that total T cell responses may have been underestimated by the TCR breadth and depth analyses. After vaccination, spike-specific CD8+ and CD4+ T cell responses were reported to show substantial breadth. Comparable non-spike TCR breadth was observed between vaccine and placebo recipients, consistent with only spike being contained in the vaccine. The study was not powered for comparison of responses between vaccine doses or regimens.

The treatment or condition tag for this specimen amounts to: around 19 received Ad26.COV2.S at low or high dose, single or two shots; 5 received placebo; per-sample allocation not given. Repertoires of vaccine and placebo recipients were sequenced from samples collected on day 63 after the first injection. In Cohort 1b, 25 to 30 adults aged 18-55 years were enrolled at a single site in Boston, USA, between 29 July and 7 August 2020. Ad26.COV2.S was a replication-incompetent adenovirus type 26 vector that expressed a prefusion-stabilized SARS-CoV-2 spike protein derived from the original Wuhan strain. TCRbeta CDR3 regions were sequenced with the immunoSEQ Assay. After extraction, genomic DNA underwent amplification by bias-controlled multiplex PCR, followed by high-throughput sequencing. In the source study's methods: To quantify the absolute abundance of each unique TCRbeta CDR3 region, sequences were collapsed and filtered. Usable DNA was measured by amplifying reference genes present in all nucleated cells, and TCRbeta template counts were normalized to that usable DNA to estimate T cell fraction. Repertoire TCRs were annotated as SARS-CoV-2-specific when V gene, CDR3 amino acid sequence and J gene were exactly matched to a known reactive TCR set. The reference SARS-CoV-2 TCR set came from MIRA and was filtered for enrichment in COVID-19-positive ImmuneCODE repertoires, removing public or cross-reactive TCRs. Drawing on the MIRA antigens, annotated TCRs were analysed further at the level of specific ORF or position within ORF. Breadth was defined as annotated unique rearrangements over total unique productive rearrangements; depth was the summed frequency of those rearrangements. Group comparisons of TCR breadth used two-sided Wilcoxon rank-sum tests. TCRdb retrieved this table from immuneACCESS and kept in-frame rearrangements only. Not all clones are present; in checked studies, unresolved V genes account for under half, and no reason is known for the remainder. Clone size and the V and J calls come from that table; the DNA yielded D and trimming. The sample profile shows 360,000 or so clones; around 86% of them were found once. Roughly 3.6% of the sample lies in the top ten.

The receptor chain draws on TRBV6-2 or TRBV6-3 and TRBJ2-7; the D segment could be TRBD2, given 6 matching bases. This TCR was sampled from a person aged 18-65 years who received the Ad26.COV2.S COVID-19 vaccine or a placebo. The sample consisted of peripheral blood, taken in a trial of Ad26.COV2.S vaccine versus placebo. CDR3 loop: CASNPLGGLNEQYF. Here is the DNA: TGTGCCAGCAACCCATTGGGGGGATTGAACGAGCAGTACTTC.